The 20 T cell receptor beta chains presented below share a single source sample, sequenced in a study of blood T cell repertoires in COVID-19. The protocol was immunoSEQ multiplex PCR, while the TCRdb copy is restricted to in-frame clones and leaves out a portion. Among about 140,000 clones listed, roughly 82% were seen once. Material for sequencing was peripheral blood. These receptors were taken from a man older than 75 with acute or convalescent COVID-19.

Only one count was recorded for this clone. The chain joins TRBV27 to TRBJ1-6, with a tentative D call TRBD1 (5 bases). The CDR3 length is 17 residues. The germline V and J ends were trimmed by 3 bases and 10 bases, with 22 bases remaining between them. Looked up from germline, CDR1 is MNHEY and CDR2 is SMNVEV (reference sequence). The CDR3 sequence is CASSLGGATGPNSPLHF. The CDR3 DNA reads TGTGCCAGCAGTTTGGGCGGGGCGACGGGCCCTAACTCACCCCTCCACTTT.

The chain recombines TRBV24-1 with TRBJ2-6; the D gene is possibly TRBD1 (5 bases). Trimming pared 4 bases from V and 4 bases from J, leaving 10 bases between. CDR3 length equals 15 residues. Germline V gives CDR1 KGHDR, CDR2 SFDVKD. The CDR3 bases are TGTGCCACCAGTGAAACAGGTGCCGGGGCCAACGTCCTGACTTTC. Encoded protein: CATSETGAGANVLTF.

The V and J genes are TRBV18 and TRBJ1-3, with D possibly matching TRBD1 (5 bases). With 3 bases removed from V and 4 bases from J, the gap between germline ends came to 16 bases. Per germline, CDR1 KGHSH and CDR2 LQKENI. This CDR3 spans 16 amino acids. CDR3 sequence (DNA): TGTGCCAGCTCACCTGGTCGGGCAGGGCCCGGAAACACCATATATTTT. It yields the protein CASSPGRAGPGNTIYF.

This sequence joins TRBV7-6 and TRBJ2-6; 8 nucleotides match TRBD2. The CDR3 runs to 19 residues. Germline CDR1 SGHVS, CDR2 FNYEAQ. Trimming took 4 bases from V and 0 from J; bases not matched to a gene: 11. CDR3: CASSSPNGGGPSGANVLTF. CDR3 coding DNA: TGTGCCAGCAGCTCCCCGAACGGGGGGGGTCCCTCTGGGGCCAACGTCCTGACTTTC.

The chain recombines TRBV2 with TRBJ2-7, with TRBD1 matching 10 bases. With 5 bases clipped from V and 5 bases from J, the junction kept 9 bases outside the gene matches. There are 15 residues in the CDR3. Germline CDR1 and CDR2: SNHLY and FYNNEI. The CDR3 loop is CASSYSMTGGDEQYF. CDR3 sequence (DNA): TGTGCCAGCAGTTACTCTATGACAGGGGGCGACGAGCAGTACTTC.

This chain links TRBV10-3 with TRBJ2-3; 9 bases align to TRBD2. CDR1 and CDR2 (germline): ENHRY, SYGVKD. This CDR3 is built from 15 residues. J gave up 5 bases and V 4 bases, and 7 bases lay outside the gene matches. As DNA, the CDR3 is TGTGCCATCAGTGCCGGACTAGCGAGCGAAGATACGCAGTATTTT. Amino acids: CAISAGLASEDTQYF.

CDR3 region: CASSSSSDEQFF. CDR3 nucleotide sequence: TGTGCCAGCAGTTCCTCTAGCGATGAGCAGTTCTTC. The genes are TRBV28 and TRBJ2-1, with D tentatively TRBD2 (6 bases). The germline V gene has CDR1 MDHEN and CDR2 SYDVKM. V was clipped by 4 bases and J by 8 bases, with 9 bases between them. This CDR3 region has 12 residues.

The V call is TRBV11-3, the J call TRBJ2-1, with D tentatively TRBD1 (6 bases). The CDR3 contains 13 residues. Per germline, CDR1 SGHNT and CDR2 YENEEA. Deletions cut 0 bases from V and 10 bases from J, with 10 bases between. This CDR3 is CASSLDRGGEQFF. CDR3 in DNA: TGTGCCAGCAGCTTAGATCGAGGGGGAGAGCAGTTCTTC.

The gene calls are TRBV5-4 and TRBJ2-7; 7 bases align to TRBD1. Per germline, CDR1 SGHNT and CDR2 YYREEE (reference sequence). CDR3 length equals 14 residues. The ends lost 7 bases at V and 5 bases at J; junction bases unmatched: 12. CDR3 residues: CASGYPDRPHEQYF. DNA for the CDR3: TGTGCCAGCGGATACCCGGACAGGCCCCACGAGCAGTACTTC.

This clone has only one observation. V usage is TRBV19 and J usage is TRBJ2-7, with TRBD1 matching over 10 bases. The trim removed 7 bases at V and 4 bases at J, leaving 10 bases unmatched. The germline V gene has CDR1 LNHDA and CDR2 SQIVND (reference sequence). The CDR3 loop spans 15 amino acids. The CDR3 region is CASKRETGGLYEQYF. The DNA of the CDR3 is TGTGCCAGTAAGCGAGAGACAGGGGGCTTGTACGAGCAGTACTTC. Full variable domain (outside the CDR3, taken from reference TRBV19 and TRBJ2-7): DGGITQSPKYLFRKEGQNVTLSCEQNLNHDAMYWYRQDPGQGLRLIYYSQIVNDFQKGDIAEGYSVSREKKESFPLTVTSAQKNPTAFYLCASKRETGGLYEQYFGPGTRLTVT.

The chain is built from TRBV6-2 or TRBV6-3 and TRBJ2-3; TRBD1 might be the D (6 bases). CDR3 length: 16 residues. Per germline, CDR1 MNHEY and CDR2 SVGEGT. V shed 0 bases and J shed 5 bases, with 15 bases lying between them. CDR3 DNA sequence: TGTGCCAGCAGTTACTCCCACCGGACAGTGGGAGATACGCAGTATTTT. Translated: CASSYSHRTVGDTQYF.

The genes are TRBV5-5 and TRBJ1-6; a weak D match, TRBD1 (6 bases). CDR3 length: 16 residues. The V and J ends lost 5 bases and 7 bases respectively, with 19 bases between them. Looked up from germline, CDR1 is SGHKS and CDR2 is YYEKEE (reference sequence). The CDR3, as DNA: TGTGCCAGCAGGGAAATACCGGGACACAGGAATTCACCCCTCCACTTT. Amino acid sequence: CASREIPGHRNSPLHF.

This chain links TRBV9 with TRBJ2-3; 7 bases are shared with TRBD1. The V segment lost 0 bases and the J segment 0 bases; nucleotides outside the gene matches: 7. Germline V lookup: CDR1 SGDLS, CDR2 YYNGEE. CDR3 length: 17 amino acids. CDR3 region: CASSVAGQYFSTDTQYF. Here the CDR3 DNA reads TGTGCCAGCAGCGTAGCGGGACAGTACTTTAGCACAGATACGCAGTATTTT.

This chain joins TRBV2 and TRBJ1-2; D ambiguous. The germline V gene encodes CDR1 SNHLY and CDR2 FYNNEI. The germline V and J ends were trimmed by 4 bases and 4 bases, with 13 bases remaining between them. The CDR3 contains 14 residues. The CDR3 nucleotides are TGTGCCAGCAGTGTGGTGAGGGAGGGCTATGGCTACACCTTC. It codes for CASSVVREGYGYTF.

This chain links TRBV28 with TRBJ1-2; weak D call: TRBD1 (5 bases). The CDR3 runs 14 residues. The V gene lost 6 bases and the J gene lost 3 bases, with 14 bases spanning the gap. CDR1 MDHEN and CDR2 SYDVKM come from the germline V gene. The CDR3: CASSHRGAHYGYTF. The CDR3 bases are TGTGCCAGCAGCCACCGCGGGGCTCACTATGGCTACACCTTC.

The chain joins TRBV7-3 to TRBJ2-3; D is unclear. V was clipped by 1 base and J by 5 bases, with 10 bases between them. Germline V gene sequence: CDR1 SGHTA, CDR2 FQGTGA. There are 14 residues in the CDR3. The CDR3 bases are TGTGCCAGCAGCTTAAGGGCTGCACAAGATACGCAGTATTTT. It translates to CASSLRAAQDTQYF.

The chain recombines TRBV4-1 with TRBJ2-6, with TRBD1 matching 11 bases. V shed 5 bases and J 2 bases; nucleotides not matched to a gene: 11. The CDR3 extends over 19 amino acids. Germline assignment: CDR1 MGHRA and CDR2 YSYEKL. CDR3 coding DNA: TGCGCCAGCAGCGCTCGGACAGGGGGCGTCGGAGCTGGGGCCAACGTCCTGACTTTC. Protein sequence: CASSARTGGVGAGANVLTF.

This chain uses TRBV10-3 with TRBJ2-7, with a possible D match to TRBD2 (6 bases). The CDR3 runs 14 residues. V gave up 8 bases and J gave up 6 bases, with 20 bases separating them. Germline V gene data show CDR1 as ENHRY and CDR2 as SYGVKD. The CDR3 region has the DNA TGTGCCATCGGGGGGACTGGCCAACCGGGCGAGCAGTACTTC. Translated: CAIGGTGQPGEQYF.

The genes are TRBV15 and TRBJ1-1; tentatively, D is TRBD1 (5 bases). The CDR3 sequence is 16 residues long. Germline CDR1 LNHNV, CDR2 YYDKDF (reference sequence). Trimming pared 1 base from V and 7 bases from J, leaving 19 bases between. CDR3 in amino acids: CATSRGGGTPRGEAFF. CDR3 sequence (DNA): TGTGCCACCAGCAGAGGGGGGGGGACTCCTCGCGGTGAAGCTTTCTTT.

This CDR3 reads CSVGSGQGTSPLHF. The CDR3 DNA follows: TGCAGCGTTGGATCGGGACAGGGAACTTCACCCCTCCACTTT. The chain employs TRBV29-1 and TRBJ1-6; 9 bases map to TRBD1. This CDR3 has 14 residues. Per germline, CDR1 SQVTM and CDR2 ANQGSEA. The V and J ends lost 4 bases and 9 bases, in that order; junction bases with no gene match: 7.